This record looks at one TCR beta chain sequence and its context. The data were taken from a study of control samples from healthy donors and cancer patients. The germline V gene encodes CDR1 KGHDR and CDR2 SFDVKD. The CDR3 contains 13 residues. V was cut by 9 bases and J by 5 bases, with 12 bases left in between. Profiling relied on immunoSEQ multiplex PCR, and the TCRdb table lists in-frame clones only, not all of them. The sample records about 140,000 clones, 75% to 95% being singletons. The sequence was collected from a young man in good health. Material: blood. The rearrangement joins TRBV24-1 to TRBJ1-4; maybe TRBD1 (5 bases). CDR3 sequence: CATGQGGNEKLFF. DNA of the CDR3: TGTGCCACCGGGCAGGGTGGGAATGAAAAACTGTTTTTT.